Presented here are 8 T cell receptor beta chains from one specimen sequenced in a study of blood T cell repertoires in COVID-19. The method was immunoSEQ multiplex PCR; TCRdb's version includes in-frame clones alone and lacks a portion of them. Of 100,000 or so clones listed, approximately 87% are singletons. Sequencing was carried out using peripheral blood. The receptors stem from a woman in her twenties or thirties with acute or convalescent COVID-19.

The chain joins TRBV2 to TRBJ1-6; the D is unclear. The CDR3 length is 13 residues. Between the trimmed V and J ends, which lost 6 bases and 7 bases, there was a span of 10 bases. The germline V gene encodes CDR1 SNHLY and CDR2 FYNNEI. The CDR3 DNA follows: TGTGCCAGCAGGCTTGACTGGAATTCACCCCTCCACTTT. Amino acid sequence: CASRLDWNSPLHF.

The chain employs TRBV6-5 and TRBJ2-4, with 8 positions matching TRBD1. The germline CDR1 and CDR2 sequences are MNHEY and SVGAGI. The length of the CDR3 is 15 residues. Trimming cost V 6 bases and J 0 bases; bases outside gene matches: 4. The CDR3 DNA follows: TGTGCCAGCAGCGGGACAGGCCTAGCCAAAAACATTCAGTACTTC. Translation gives CASSGTGLAKNIQYF.

V gene TRBV6-1 combines with J gene TRBJ1-2; 8 nucleotides line up with TRBD1. Looked up from germline, CDR1 is MNHNS and CDR2 is SASEGT. The CDR3 totals 15 residues. Germline trimming cut 2 bases from V and 3 bases from J; bases unmatched to any gene: 5. The CDR3 here is CASSERDRSHYGYTF. CDR3 DNA: TGTGCCAGCAGTGAACGGGACAGGAGCCACTATGGCTACACCTTC.

This clone has a handful of counts. The chain couples TRBV20-1 to TRBJ1-5; a possible D gene is TRBD1 (5 bases). The germline gives CDR1 DFQATT, CDR2 SNEGSKA (reference sequence). With 6 bases removed from V and 7 bases from J, the gap between germline ends came to 16 bases. This CDR3 has 13 amino acids. The CDR3 DNA sequence: TGCAGTGCCAGTCGGGACTCCAGGCAGCCCCAGCATTTT. Protein sequence: CSASRDSRQPQHF.

CDR3 region: CASSTGHLYTEAFF. In nucleotides, the CDR3 is TGTGCCAGCAGTACGGGACACCTTTACACTGAAGCTTTCTTT. The chain couples TRBV5-6 to TRBJ1-1; possible D gene TRBD1, 6 bases. The CDR3 is 14 residues long. CDR1 is SGHDT, CDR2 YYEEEE, per germline. Trimming took 5 bases from V and 3 from J, leaving 14 bases between them.

CDR3 DNA: TGTGCCAGCAGCTTCGGGACTGGGGGTAATGAAAAACTGTTTTTT. As protein: CASSFGTGGNEKLFF. The rearrangement uses TRBV7-9 and TRBJ1-4; tentative D call: TRBD1 (5 bases). This CDR3 comprises 15 residues. V shed 3 bases and J shed 4 bases, with 12 bases lying between them. Per the germline V gene, CDR1 is SEHNR and CDR2 is FQNEAQ (reference sequence).

The chain joins TRBV4-1 to TRBJ2-7, with 10 nucleotides matching TRBD1. V lost 2 bases and J lost 4; bases outside the gene matches: 14. Germline V gene sequence: CDR1 MGHRA, CDR2 YSYEKL. The CDR3 has 18 amino acids. The CDR3 spells CASSQTLSLGTGAYEQYF. The CDR3 bases are TGCGCCAGCAGCCAAACATTATCACTGGGGACAGGGGCGTACGAGCAGTACTTC.

This chain connects TRBV21-1 to TRBJ1-1; the DNA was not used to check the table's D call, TRBD1. TRBV21-1 is flagged as a pseudogene. CDR3 size: 19 residues. CDR3 nucleotide sequence: TGTGCCAGCAGCAGGCACCCGGGACAGGGCAGTTATAAGTACACTGAAGCTTTCTTT. Translating it yields CASSRHPGQGSYKYTEAFF.